The present entry profiles one TCR beta chain with its context. The antigen remains unidentified. Samples from alopecia areata patients were lesional scalp punch biopsies and peripheral blood. The record originates from a study of CD8+ T cells in alopecia areata. Across the whole study: For the treated group, dosing was oral tofacitinib at 5 to 10 mg twice daily. Overall study results and limits: Especially in alopecia totalis/universalis, lesional scalp showed greater clonality than normal scalp did.

V was pared by 6 bases and J by 15 bases, with 14 bases between. Germline CDR1 and CDR2: MNHEY and SVGAGI. This CDR3 region has 11 residues. Extraction of RNA preceded its reverse transcription into cDNA, which served as the sequencing template. The table came from immunoSEQ multiplex PCR; TCRdb's copy has only in-frame clones and leaves some out. Counted here are some 150,000 clones, approximately 53% occurring once; the ten biggest clones make up roughly a fifth. The clonotype was recovered from a human donor with alopecia areata. The chain is built from TRBV6-5 and TRBJ1-4; possible D gene TRBD1, 5 bases. Specimen: CD8+ T cells sorted from blood, collected at week 0. The CDR3 is CASSKGREVFF. CDR3 DNA sequence: TGTGCCAGCAGCAAAGGCAGGGAGGTGTTTTTT.